These 9 T cell receptor beta chains came from one sample sequenced in a study of radiation and T cells in renal cell carcinoma. The time point was: blood 4 weeks post-SBRT, at nephrectomy. Treatment denoted: 15 Gy SBRT to primary tumor, nephrectomy 4 weeks later. The data were produced by immunoSEQ multiplex PCR, yet TCRdb's version contains in-frame clones alone and is incomplete. Among roughly 64,000 clones listed, 60% to 85% were seen once. The sequencing used blood, collected from a patient whose treatment included radiotherapy and nephrectomy. The receptor source for this set is a man aged 55 to 70 with renal cell carcinoma.

This chain joins TRBV18 and TRBJ1-2; tentative D call: TRBD1 (6 bases). CDR3 length: 13 amino acids. CDR1 and CDR2 from the germline V gene are KGHSH and LQKENI. Trimming shortened V by 9 bases and J by 3 bases, and 14 bases separated the two germline ends. CDR3 DNA: TGTGCCAGGGCAGGGTCAGGGGACTATGGCTACACCTTC. Its translation is CARAGSGDYGYTF.

The chain joins TRBV15 to TRBJ1-2, with unresolved D. Germline CDR1 reads LNHNV; CDR2 reads YYDKDF (reference sequence). V was clipped by 0 bases and J by 2 bases, with 25 bases between them. The CDR3 has 20 residues. For the CDR3, the DNA is TGTGCCACCAGCAGAGACGGCTCGGCTAGGCCAGGAGGGTTCAACTATGGCTACACCTTC. Translated: CATSRDGSARPGGFNYGYTF.

This sequence joins TRBV11-2 and TRBJ1-3; 10 bases align to TRBD1. Germline V gene lookup returns CDR1 SGHAT and CDR2 FQNNGV. This CDR3 spans 14 amino acids. V shed 3 bases and J 7 bases; nucleotides not matched to a gene: 3. The CDR3 loop reads CASSFGTGDNTIYF. CDR3 DNA sequence: TGTGCCAGCAGCTTCGGGACAGGGGACAACACCATATATTTT.

V gene TRBV29-1 combines with J gene TRBJ1-3; D remains ambiguous. Per the germline V gene, CDR1 is SQVTM and CDR2 is ANQGSEA. The CDR3 length is 13 residues. V lost 3 bases and J lost 1, with 7 bases in between. CDR3 in DNA: TGCAGCGTTGATGCCCAGTCTGGAAACACCATATATTTT. The encoded protein is CSVDAQSGNTIYF.

V gene TRBV7-2 combines with J gene TRBJ2-3; TRBD2 matches at 16 bases. The junction had 5 bases not matched to a gene; V was cut back by 5 bases and J by 6 bases. This CDR3 has 16 amino acids. Germline assignment: CDR1 SGHTA and CDR2 FQGNSA. The CDR3 loop reads CASSPGTSGGVDTQYF. The CDR3 DNA follows: TGTGCCAGCAGCCCAGGGACTAGCGGGGGGGTGGATACGCAGTATTTT.

The chain carries TRBV15 and TRBJ2-7; D perhaps matches TRBD2 (6 bases). With 0 bases removed from V and 3 bases from J, the gap between germline ends came to 9 bases. Germline V CDR1 and CDR2: LNHNV, YYDKDF (reference sequence). This CDR3 has 14 residues. The CDR3 nucleotides read TGTGCCACCAGCAGAGACCTAGCGAACTACGAGCAGTACTTC. This codes for CATSRDLANYEQYF. The full variable domain, in which reference TRBV15 and TRBJ2-7 provide the parts outside the CDR3, is DAMVIQNPRYQVTQFGKPVTLSCSQTLNHNVMYWYQQKSSQAPKLLFHYYDKDFNNEADTPDNFQSRRPNTSFCFLDIRSPGLGDTAMYLCATSRDLANYEQYFGPGTRLTVT.

The chain recombines TRBV5-6 with TRBJ1-2; 8 bases map to TRBD1. V lost 3 bases and J lost 9; bases outside the gene matches: 4. The CDR3 contains 12 residues. Germline V lookup: CDR1 SGHDT, CDR2 YYEEEE. DNA for the CDR3: TGTGCCAGCAGCTGGACAGGGAAAAGCTACACCTTC. This sequence encodes CASSWTGKSYTF.

This chain joins TRBV30 and TRBJ2-5, with D uncertain. The closer fit of TRBJ2-7 to the DNA end suggests the J call may be wrong. This CDR3 comprises 14 residues. Germline assignment: CDR1 GTSNPN and CDR2 SVGIG (reference sequence). This chain's CDR3 is CAWRGLDSSYEQYF. The CDR3, as DNA: TGTGCCTGGAGGGGCCTTGACTCATCCTACGAGCAGTACTTC.

The CDR3 protein is CASRGERQGSEQYF. The CDR3 DNA sequence: TGTGCCAGCAGAGGAGAGCGACAGGGTAGCGAGCAGTACTTC. The chain couples TRBV2 to TRBJ2-7, with TRBD1 matching over 7 bases. The CDR3 loop spans 14 amino acids. The J segment lost 6 bases and the V segment lost 6 bases, leaving 11 bases of the junction unmatched. The germline V gene encodes CDR1 SNHLY and CDR2 FYNNEI.